This TCR beta chain originates from a study of T-cell memory formation after mild COVID-19 (dated by TCRdb to the early 2020s). Looking at the study overall: Most TCR sequence clusters were specific to one of the two donors. In two donors, T-cell clones that expanded and contracted after mild COVID-19 were tracked by sequencing TCRalpha and TCRbeta repertoires over time. Two young, previously healthy adult volunteers, one female and one male, were included in the cohort. Broad study findings and their caveats: Contracting CD4+ clones turned up mainly in the CM and EM memory subsets, whereas EMRA was where CD8+ clones were enriched. Clones that contracted from day 15 to 85 showed balanced CD4/CD8 phenotypes, whereas a second wave of clones that expanded from day 15 to 37 leaned towards CD4+. The second-wave clones that peaked on day 37 were not confirmed to be SARS-CoV-2 specific. Only a couple of mild cases were covered by the study, and larger cohorts that include severe cases with pre-infection samples were considered necessary. Some responding clones were detected in pre-infection memory, which suggested that pre-existing cross-reactive memory T cells had joined the SARS-CoV-2 response.

Sequenced on an Illumina NovaSeq 6000. Using 5'RACE with constant-segment primers, TCRalpha and TCRbeta cDNA libraries were constructed, with sample barcodes and unique molecular identifiers added in the process. RNA was extracted from every sample with Trizol reagent. Libraries were amplified in two PCR steps, with a second sample barcode and Illumina TruSeq adapters added in the second step. The libraries were sequenced on an Illumina NovaSeq using 2 x 150 bp paired-end reads. Per the original workflow: With migec v1.2.7, reads were demultiplexed and then collapsed into UMI-guided consensus sequences. Using mixcr v2.1.11, UMI consensuses were aligned to TRA and TRB V and J templates and then assembled into clonotypes. Expanded or contracted clonotypes were those called significant by both edgeR and NoisET, with noise models trained on biological replicates. For edgeR calls, a false discovery rate-adjusted p below 0.01 and a log2 fold-change threshold of 1 were applied. As an exploratory analysis of dynamics, PCA with hierarchical clustering was applied to max-normalized trajectories of the 1000 most abundant clonotypes. Each responding clone was given a CD4 or CD8 phenotype based on the CD4+ and CD8+ repertoires, which had been sequenced separately. TCRdb reanalyzed the raw reads on its own, using fastp at Q25 for trimming and MiXCR for clone calling, and kept in-frame beta chains. Identical CDR3 proteins give one entry, which carries the most common genes and DNA. TCRdb, rather than the study authors, made the V and J calls. A total of a few hundred thousand distinct CDR3 sequences appear in this sample, nearly 25% of them only once. The ten largest account for around 13% of the sample.

Ficoll-Paque density gradient centrifugation was used to isolate PBMCs. As regards this clonotype: Its cognate antigen has yet to be identified. No much larger clonotype is one base removed from it; base qualities were not supplied.

Sequenced sample: PBMCs or a T cell subset sorted from them (not recorded which). This TCR was sampled from an adult woman who had mild COVID-19 (a few samples of this study predate the infection). The sample titles of this study are shuffled in the database, so cell type and time point are left out; the donor was told from shared clones.

The CDR3: CSARDPSSRLSSGNEQFF. The nucleotide sequence is given as TGCAGTGCTAGAGACCCCTCAAGCAGGCTCTCAAGTGGCAATGAGCAGTTCTTC. Recombination joined TRBV20-1 with TRBJ2-1; too little of a D gene remains to name it. The CDR3 runs 18 amino acids, cysteine and phenylalanine included. The retained sequence is limited to the CDR3, 54 bases, with the frame set at the first base. From a lookup of the germline V gene (reference sequence), CDR1 and CDR2 are DFQATT and SNEGSKA. V sheds 0 bases and J sheds 6 bases, leaving 24 bases between their ends.